This TCR beta chain was observed in a study of radiation and T cells in renal cell carcinoma (dated by TCRdb to 2018 to 2021). For the wider study: A total of under 60 samples underwent TCR beta sequencing, made up of about 26 tumors and about 27 peripheral blood samples. A total of 4,016,671 unique CDR3 nucleotide sequences, encoding 2,500,000 or so unique CDR3 amino acid sequences, were found across all 53 samples. The final blood draw took place at 4 weeks after radiation, the same time as nephrectomy.

The immunoSEQ kit was used, according to the manufacturer's recommendations, to generate TCR beta libraries from genomic DNA. For library preparation, a first multiplex PCR was performed with proprietary primers, followed by a second PCR in which unique barcodes were added, and bead cleanups were performed after each round. A positive control reaction and a negative control reaction, both provided in the kit, were run with every batch of samples. The final libraries underwent checking on an Agilent 4200 TapeStation D1000 ScreenTape, volumetric pooling, and quantification by qPCR. Sequencing ran on an Illumina NextSeq500 with a MidOutput 150-cycle cartridge, using 156 Read1 and 15 Index1 cycles with kit custom primers. The pooled library was loaded at 0.75 to 1 pM with a roughly 20% PhiX control spike-in. The source study handled its data this way. Vendor-processed data were analyzed in R, and a clonotype was defined as all T cells sharing the same CDR3 nucleotide sequence. For clone abundance analyses, frequencies were normalized to the 10,000 most abundant clones in each sample. Public T cell clones, which averaged fewer than five per sample, were excluded before analysis. Tumor-enriched and baseline blood-enriched clonotypes were defined by at least a 32-fold difference in abundance between compartments. Clonotypes expanded or contracted between blood time points were identified with a beta-binomial differential abundance model. Tumor-blood repertoire similarity was measured with the Baroni-Urbani and Buser coefficient, and groups were compared using two-tailed Wilcoxon tests in R. In its TCRdb copy, this immuneACCESS table keeps in-frame sequences only and misses some clones. Where compared with another copy, unresolved V genes explain less than half of these, and the others have no known cause. The V and J calls and clone size were taken over from that table, and D and trimming were inferred from the DNA. The sample profile shows 150,000 to 200,000 clones; around 89% of them were found once. Of the sample, 11% is held by the ten largest clones.

CDR1 and CDR2, per the germline V gene, are SNHLY and FYNNEI. The CDR3 spans 17 residues, from the cysteine through the phenylalanine. CDR3 DNA only is kept here, 51 bases in frame from base 1. V gives up 2 bases and J gives up 4 bases, and the segment between their germline ends measures 18 bases. Points the paper makes about the study in general: Changes in the blood repertoire were not tracked past 4 weeks after treatment. Because the trial had a single-armed design, the trial could not examine how radiation dose or scheduling affected the TCR repertoire. In blood, the top tumor clonotypes increased between baseline and 2 weeks post-radiation and then shrank by 4 weeks, which suggests that tumor-resident clones expanded only transiently. Because pretreatment tumor biopsies were not available, the study could not determine whether clonotypes were already present within the tumor at baseline.

Comment on this clone: The antigen this receptor binds is unknown. No much larger clonotype is one base removed from it; base qualities were not supplied.

In light of the paper, this sample's time point label describes: blood 4 weeks post-SBRT, at nephrectomy. The label giving this sample's treatment or condition can be read as: 15 Gy SBRT to primary tumor, nephrectomy 4 weeks later. The samples were drawn from a clinical trial, where primary renal cell carcinomas were treated with 15 Gy of stereotactic body radiation therapy and then removed by nephrectomy 4 weeks afterward. To follow tumor-enriched clonotypes, serial peripheral blood was collected from radiation-treated patients at baseline and at 2 weeks and 4 weeks after SBRT. Every patient had renal cell carcinoma of clear cell pathology. The QIAamp DNA Blood Mini Kit (Qiagen) was used to prepare genomic DNA for TCR sequencing. The analyses included just those samples that passed every quality control check.

The chain joins TRBV2 to TRBJ1-3; the D gene is possibly TRBD1, with 5 bases matching. The sequence was obtained from a woman in her fifties or sixties with renal cell carcinoma. The specimen was blood, collected from a patient whose treatment included radiotherapy and nephrectomy. The CDR3 protein: CASSERVRELGGNTIYF. The DNA sequence is given as TGTGCCAGCAGTGAAAGGGTCAGGGAACTGGGAGGAAACACCATATATTTT. With all but the CDR3 taken from the reference TRBV2 and TRBJ1-3 genes, the full variable domain is: EPEVTQTPSHQVTQMGQEVILRCVPISNHLYFYWYRQILGQKVEFLVSFYNNEISEKSEIFDDQFSVERPDGSNFTLKIRSTKLEDSAMYFCASSERVRELGGNTIYFGEGSWLTVV.